The sequence of this T cell receptor (beta chain) was determined in a study of regulatory T cells in long-lasting Graves disease. Study context: Those with persistent Graves' disease had received antithyroid drugs for over 5 years with positive TSH receptor antibodies. Whole-study findings and limits: Repertoires from persistent disease leaned toward TRBV28, TRBJ1-2 and TRBJ2-5.

This clonotype was detected only a few times. Its specificity is not known. Arm-PCR of CDR3 regions and iRepertoire HTBI primers were the basis on which TCR beta libraries were built. From the multiplex PCR reads, TCRdb called clonotypes with MiXCR, one entry per CDR3 protein. The sample carries about 470,000 distinct CDR3 sequences, around 21% recorded once. Described time point: persistent/refractory GD, antithyroid drugs over 5 years with positive TRAb. The authors made the TCR library using RNA they extracted from PBMCs. Germline-derived CDR1 and CDR2 are SGDLS and YYNGEE. J lost 5 bases, V lost 4 bases, and 9 bases had no gene match. The CDR3 runs to 15 residues.

The receptor was derived from a female donor with Graves disease. This sequence joins TRBV9 and TRBJ2-4; 7 bases fit TRBD2. Sequencing used peripheral blood mononuclear cells (PBMCs), obtained when the disease was refractory, from a patient treated with antithyroid drugs. CDR3 residues: CASSLFAGVENIQYF. CDR3 DNA sequence: TGTGCCAGCAGCTTGTTCGCGGGAGTCGAAAACATTCAGTACTTC. The variable domain in full, completed from reference TRBV9 and TRBJ2-4, reads DSGVTQTPKHLITATGQRVTLRCSPRSGDLSVYWYQQSLDQGLQFLIQYYNGEERAKGNILERFSAQQFPDLHSELNLSSLELGDSALYFCASSLFAGVENIQYFGAGTRLSVL.